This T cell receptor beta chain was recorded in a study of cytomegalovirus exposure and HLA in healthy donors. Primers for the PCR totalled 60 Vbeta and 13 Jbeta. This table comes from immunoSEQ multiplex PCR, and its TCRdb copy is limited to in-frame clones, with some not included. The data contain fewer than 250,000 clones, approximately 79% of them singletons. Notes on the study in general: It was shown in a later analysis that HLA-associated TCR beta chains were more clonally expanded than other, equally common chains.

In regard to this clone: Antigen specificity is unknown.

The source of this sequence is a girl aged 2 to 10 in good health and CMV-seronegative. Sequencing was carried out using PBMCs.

CDR3 in DNA: TGTGCCAGCAGCTTACTCTTCGGAGAGACCCAGTACTTC. This gives the protein CASSLLFGETQYF. The V and J genes are TRBV7-6 and TRBJ2-5; no clear D gene. The CDR3 is 13 amino acids. Germline V gene data show CDR1 as SGHVS and CDR2 as FNYEAQ. The ends were cut back, 2 bases at V and 4 bases at J, with 8 bases in the middle. Filled out from reference TRBV7-6 and TRBJ2-5, the complete variable domain reads GAGVSQSPRYKVTKRGQDVALRCDPISGHVSLYWYRQALGQGPEFLTYFNYEAQQDKSGLPNDRFSAERPEGSISTLTIQRTEQRDSAMYRCASSLLFGETQYFGPGTRLLVL.